This TCR beta chain was sequenced for a study of control samples from healthy donors and cancer patients. Assay: immunoSEQ multiplex PCR; the TCRdb copy retains only in-frame clones and omits some. The repertoire holds around 96,000 clones, with over 85% as singletons. Trimming removed 0 bases from V and 8 bases from J; junction bases left unmatched: 3. The CDR3 totals 14 residues. The germline V gene encodes CDR1 LGHNA and CDR2 YNFKEQ. Sequencing input: blood. This TCR derives from a man younger than 35 in good health. The chain is built from TRBV4-2 and TRBJ1-2; TRBD1 agrees at 10 bases. The CDR3 spells CASSQETGGEGYTF. CDR3 bases: TGTGCCAGCAGCCAAGAGACAGGGGGCGAAGGCTACACCTTC.